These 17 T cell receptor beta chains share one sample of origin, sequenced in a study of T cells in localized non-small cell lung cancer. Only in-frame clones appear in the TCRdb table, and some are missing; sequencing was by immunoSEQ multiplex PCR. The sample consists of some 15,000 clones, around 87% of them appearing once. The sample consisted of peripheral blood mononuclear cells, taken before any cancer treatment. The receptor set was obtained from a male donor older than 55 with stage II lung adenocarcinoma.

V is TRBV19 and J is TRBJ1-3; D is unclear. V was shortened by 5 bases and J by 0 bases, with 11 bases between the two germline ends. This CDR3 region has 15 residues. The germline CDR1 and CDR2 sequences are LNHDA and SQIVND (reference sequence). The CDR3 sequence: CASSSGDSSGNTIYF. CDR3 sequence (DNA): TGTGCCAGTAGTTCGGGAGACTCCTCTGGAAACACCATATATTTT.

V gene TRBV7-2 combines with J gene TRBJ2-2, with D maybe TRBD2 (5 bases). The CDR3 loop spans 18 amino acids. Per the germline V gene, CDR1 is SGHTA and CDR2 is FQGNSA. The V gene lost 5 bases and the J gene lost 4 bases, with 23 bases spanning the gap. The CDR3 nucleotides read TGTGCCAGCAGCCAAGATCGGGTGGCACTAGTGGTCACCGGGGAGCTGTTTTTT. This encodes CASSQDRVALVVTGELFF. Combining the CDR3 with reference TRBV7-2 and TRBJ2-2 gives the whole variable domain GAGVSQSPSNKVTEKGKDVELRCDPISGHTALYWYRQSLGQGLEFLIYFQGNSAPDKSGLPSDRFSAERTGGSVSTLTIQRTQQEDSAVYLCASSQDRVALVVTGELFFGEGSRLTVL.

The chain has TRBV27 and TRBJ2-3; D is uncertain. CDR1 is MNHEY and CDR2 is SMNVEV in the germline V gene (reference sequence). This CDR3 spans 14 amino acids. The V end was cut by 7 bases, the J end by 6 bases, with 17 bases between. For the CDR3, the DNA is TGTGCCAGCACACCGGGCCCCTTAAGGGATACGCAGTATTTT. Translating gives CASTPGPLRDTQYF.

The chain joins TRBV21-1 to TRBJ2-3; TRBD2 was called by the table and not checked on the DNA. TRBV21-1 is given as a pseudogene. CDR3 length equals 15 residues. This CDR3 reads CASSISGGGTDTQYF. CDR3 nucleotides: TGTGCCAGCAGCATTTCGGGGGGCGGCACAGATACGCAGTATTTT.

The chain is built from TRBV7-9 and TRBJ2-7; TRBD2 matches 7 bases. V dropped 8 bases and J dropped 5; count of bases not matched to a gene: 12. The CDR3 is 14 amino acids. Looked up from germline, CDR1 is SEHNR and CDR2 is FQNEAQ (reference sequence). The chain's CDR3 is CASVLEGRGHEQYF. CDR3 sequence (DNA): TGTGCCAGCGTCCTGGAGGGGAGGGGACACGAGCAGTACTTC.

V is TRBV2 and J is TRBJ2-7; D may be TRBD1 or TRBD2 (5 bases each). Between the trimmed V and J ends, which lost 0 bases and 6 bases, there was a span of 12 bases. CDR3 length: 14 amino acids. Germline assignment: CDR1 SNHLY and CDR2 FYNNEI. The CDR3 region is CASSEAGTRSEQYF. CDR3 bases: TGTGCCAGCAGTGAAGCAGGGACGAGAAGCGAGCAGTACTTC.

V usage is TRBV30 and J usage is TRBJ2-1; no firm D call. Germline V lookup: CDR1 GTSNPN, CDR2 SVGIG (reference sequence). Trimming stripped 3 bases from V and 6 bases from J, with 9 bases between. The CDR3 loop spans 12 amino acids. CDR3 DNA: TGTGCCTGGAGAGGGCCAGGCAATGAGCAGTTCTTC. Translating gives CAWRGPGNEQFF.

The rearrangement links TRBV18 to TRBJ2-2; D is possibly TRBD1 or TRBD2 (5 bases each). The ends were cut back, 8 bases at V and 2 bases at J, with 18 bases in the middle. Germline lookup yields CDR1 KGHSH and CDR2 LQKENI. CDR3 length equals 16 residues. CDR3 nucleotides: TGTGCCAGCCCCACGGCAGGGACCCGAAACACCGGGGAGCTGTTTTTT. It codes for CASPTAGTRNTGELFF. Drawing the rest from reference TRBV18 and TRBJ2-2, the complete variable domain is NAGVMQNPRHLVRRRGQEARLRCSPMKGHSHVYWYRQLPEEGLKFMVYLQKENIIDESGMPKERFSAEFPKEGPSILRIQQVVRGDSAAYFCASPTAGTRNTGELFFGEGSRLTVL.

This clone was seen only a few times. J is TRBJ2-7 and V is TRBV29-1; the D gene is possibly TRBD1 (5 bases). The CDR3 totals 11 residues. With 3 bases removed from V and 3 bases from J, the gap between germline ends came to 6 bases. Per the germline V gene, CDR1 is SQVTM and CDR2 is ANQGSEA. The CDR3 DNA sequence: TGCAGCGTTGATAGGGGCTACGAGCAGTACTTC. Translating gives CSVDRGYEQYF.

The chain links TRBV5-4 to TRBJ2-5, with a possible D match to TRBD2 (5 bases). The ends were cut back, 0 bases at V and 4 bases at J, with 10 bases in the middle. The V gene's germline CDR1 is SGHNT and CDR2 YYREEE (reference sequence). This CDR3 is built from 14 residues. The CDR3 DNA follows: TGTGCCAGCAGCTTGGCCGCGGGTTCAGAGACCCAGTACTTC. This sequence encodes CASSLAAGSETQYF.

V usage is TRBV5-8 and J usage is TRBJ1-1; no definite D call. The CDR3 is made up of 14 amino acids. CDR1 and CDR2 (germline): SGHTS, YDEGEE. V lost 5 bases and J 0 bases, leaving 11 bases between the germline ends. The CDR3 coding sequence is TGTGCCAGCAGGTTTCGCAGGATGAACACTGAAGCTTTCTTT. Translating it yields CASRFRRMNTEAFF.

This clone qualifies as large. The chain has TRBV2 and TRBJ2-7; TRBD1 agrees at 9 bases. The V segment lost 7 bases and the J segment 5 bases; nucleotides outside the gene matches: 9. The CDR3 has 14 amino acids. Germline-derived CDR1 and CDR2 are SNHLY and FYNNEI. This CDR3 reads CASKDRGSRDEQYF. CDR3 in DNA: TGTGCCAGCAAAGACAGGGGGTCGAGGGACGAGCAGTACTTC.

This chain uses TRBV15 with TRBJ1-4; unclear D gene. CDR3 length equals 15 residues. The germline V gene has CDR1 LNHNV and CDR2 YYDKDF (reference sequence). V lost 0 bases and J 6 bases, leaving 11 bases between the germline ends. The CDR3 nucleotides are TGTGCCACCAGCAGAGACGGACGCCCGGATGAAAAACTGTTTTTT. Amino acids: CATSRDGRPDEKLFF.

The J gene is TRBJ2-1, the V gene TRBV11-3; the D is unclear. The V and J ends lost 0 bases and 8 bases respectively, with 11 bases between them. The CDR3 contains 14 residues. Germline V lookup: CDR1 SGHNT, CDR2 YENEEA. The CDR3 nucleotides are TGTGCCAGCAGCTTAGAGGCCTTAAAGGATGAGCAGTTCTTC. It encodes CASSLEALKDEQFF.

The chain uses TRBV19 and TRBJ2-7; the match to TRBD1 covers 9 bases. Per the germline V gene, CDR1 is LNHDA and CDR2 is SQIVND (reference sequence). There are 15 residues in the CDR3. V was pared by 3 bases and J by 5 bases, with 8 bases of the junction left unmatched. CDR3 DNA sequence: TGTGCCAGTAGTATTCAGGACAGGGGTTCGCACGAGCAGTACTTC. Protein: CASSIQDRGSHEQYF. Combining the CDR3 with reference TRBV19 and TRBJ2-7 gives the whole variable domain DGGITQSPKYLFRKEGQNVTLSCEQNLNHDAMYWYRQDPGQGLRLIYYSQIVNDFQKGDIAEGYSVSREKKESFPLTVTSAQKNPTAFYLCASSIQDRGSHEQYFGPGTRLTVT.

The DNA for the CDR3 is TGTGCCAGTAGTATGTCGGATGGAAACACCATATATTTT. Its translation is CASSMSDGNTIYF. V and J are TRBV19 and TRBJ1-3; no firm D call. The CDR3 totals 13 residues. Trimming shortened V by 3 bases and J by 3 bases, and 6 bases separated the two germline ends. From germline, CDR1 is LNHDA and CDR2 SQIVND (reference sequence). The full variable domain, its missing parts supplied by reference TRBV19 and TRBJ1-3, is DGGITQSPKYLFRKEGQNVTLSCEQNLNHDAMYWYRQDPGQGLRLIYYSQIVNDFQKGDIAEGYSVSREKKESFPLTVTSAQKNPTAFYLCASSMSDGNTIYFGEGSWLTVV.

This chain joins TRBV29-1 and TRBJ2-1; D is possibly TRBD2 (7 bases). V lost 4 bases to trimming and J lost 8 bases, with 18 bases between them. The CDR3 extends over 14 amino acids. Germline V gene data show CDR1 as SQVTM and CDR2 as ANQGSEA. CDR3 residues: CSVGLGGAVDEQFF. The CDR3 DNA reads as TGCAGCGTTGGACTTGGGGGGGCGGTTGATGAGCAGTTCTTC.